A single sample gave rise to the 13 T cell receptor beta chains below, sequenced in a study of neurological immune-mediated disorders. TCRdb processed the 5' RACE reads anew with MiXCR; each CDR3 protein has one entry. The sample shows about 50,000 distinct CDR3 sequences, 4.2% of them seen only once. Source material: PBMCs. The receptors shown here come from a man aged 50 to 60 with multiple sclerosis.

This clonotype was recorded at least ten times. V usage is TRBV5-1 and J usage is TRBJ2-7; 8 positions agree with TRBD1. V dropped 3 bases and J dropped 6; count of bases not matched to a gene: 8. Germline CDR1 is SGHRS and CDR2 is YFSETQ. The CDR3 is 14 amino acids. DNA of the CDR3: TGCGCCAGCAGCTATCAGGGGGCGATTAGCGAGCAGTACTTC. This sequence encodes CASSYQGAISEQYF.

This clonotype is medium-sized in the sample. The chain has TRBV7-9 and TRBJ2-1; D remains unclear. The CDR3 contains 11 residues. V shed 9 bases and J shed 10 bases, with 13 bases lying between them. The germline V gene encodes CDR1 SEHNR and CDR2 FQNEAQ (reference sequence). CDR3 amino acids: CASFYKLEQFF. For the CDR3, the DNA is TGTGCCAGTTTCTACAAATTGGAGCAGTTCTTC.

This clonotype showed up just a few times. The rearrangement uses TRBV28 and TRBJ1-1; D remains unclear. Germline V CDR1 and CDR2: MDHEN, SYDVKM. The CDR3 has 13 residues. Between the trimmed V and J ends, which lost 5 bases and 4 bases, there was a span of 11 bases. The CDR3: CASSRRRGTEAFF. The CDR3 DNA follows: TGTGCCAGCAGTCGCCGACGAGGCACTGAAGCTTTCTTT.

This clonotype came up many times. V is TRBV20-1 and J is TRBJ2-3; D possibly corresponds to TRBD1 (6 bases). This CDR3 comprises 17 residues. V dropped 6 bases and J dropped 3 bases, with 25 bases sitting between them. CDR1 and CDR2 from the germline V gene are DFQATT and SNEGSKA (reference sequence). CDR3 bases: TGCAGTGCCCGGCACAGGGCAGGACGTGGAAGGACAGATACGCAGTATTTT. Its protein is CSARHRAGRGRTDTQYF.

Turning to this clonotype: This likely comes from a read error, as the CDR3 has no conserved phenylalanine or tryptophan at its end. This sequence joins TRBV15 and TRBJ2-5, with D tentatively TRBD2 (6 bases). From germline, CDR1 is LNHNV and CDR2 YYDKDF (reference sequence). CDR3 length equals 16 residues. The V gene lost 0 bases and the J gene lost 4 bases, with 15 bases spanning the gap. CDR3 DNA: TGTGCCACCAGCAGAGATATGGCAGGAGGGCGAGAGACCCAGTACATC. Its protein is CATSRDMAGGRETQYI.

This chain connects TRBV3-1 to TRBJ1-1, with D tentatively TRBD1 (6 bases). V was trimmed by 4 bases and J by 5 bases, leaving 14 bases between them. This CDR3 comprises 14 residues. Germline assignment: CDR1 LGHDT and CDR2 YNNKEL (reference sequence). CDR3 in amino acids: CASSLYTGQTEAFF. In DNA form, the CDR3 reads TGTGCCAGCAGCCTGTACACAGGGCAAACTGAAGCTTTCTTT.

This clonotype was recorded many times. This sequence joins TRBV5-1 and TRBJ2-1; 15 bases align to TRBD2. The CDR3 covers 19 residues. The germline gives CDR1 SGHRS, CDR2 YFSETQ. Trimming at V came to 0 bases and at J to 2 bases, leaving 6 bases not matched to a gene. This chain's CDR3 is CASSLEGLAGGPTYNEQFF. The CDR3 region has the DNA TGCGCCAGCAGCTTGGAGGGACTAGCGGGAGGACCGACCTACAATGAGCAGTTCTTC. The whole variable domain, remainder taken from reference TRBV5-1 and TRBJ2-1, is KAGVTQTPRYLIKTRGQQVTLSCSPISGHRSVSWYQQTPGQGLQFLFEYFSETQRNKGNFPGRFSGRQFSNSRSEMNVSTLELGDSALYLCASSLEGLAGGPTYNEQFFGPGTRLTVL.

This clonotype was recorded at least ten times. The V call is TRBV5-1, the J call TRBJ2-3, with D unclear. CDR3 length: 13 amino acids. The ends were cut back, 0 bases at V and 7 bases at J, with 9 bases in the middle. Germline V gives CDR1 SGHRS, CDR2 YFSETQ. CDR3 in DNA: TGCGCCAGCAGCTTGGAAGGAAAATATACGCAGTATTTT. This gives the protein CASSLEGKYTQYF. Full variable domain (missing parts from reference TRBV5-1 and TRBJ2-3): KAGVTQTPRYLIKTRGQQVTLSCSPISGHRSVSWYQQTPGQGLQFLFEYFSETQRNKGNFPGRFSGRQFSNSRSEMNVSTLELGDSALYLCASSLEGKYTQYFGPGTRLTVL.

The sample holds a few counts of this clonotype. At one end, the junction sequence differs from germline, possibly due to a read error. J is TRBJ1-5 and V is TRBV12-3 or TRBV12-4; 7 nucleotides match TRBD1. This CDR3 has 18 amino acids. The CDR3 sequence is CASSSWMEWRDSNQPQNF. The CDR3 DNA sequence: TGTGCCAGCAGTTCCTGGATGGAATGGCGGGACAGCAATCAGCCCCAGAATTTT.

There are many counts of this clonotype. The chain employs TRBV20-1 and TRBJ1-5; D is undetermined. The CDR3 runs 12 residues. V gave up 5 bases and J gave up 8 bases, with 13 bases separating them. From germline, CDR1 is DFQATT and CDR2 SNEGSKA (reference sequence). CDR3 nucleotides: TGCAGTGCTCTTGGGCTAAATGAGCCCCAGCATTTT. It yields the protein CSALGLNEPQHF.

This clonotype has a count of ten or more. One end of the junction is discordant with germline, which a read error may explain. This sequence joins TRBV5-1 and TRBJ1-5; D perhaps matches TRBD1 (5 bases). Germline V gene lookup returns CDR1 SGHRS and CDR2 YFSETQ. The CDR3 spans 15 residues. The CDR3 DNA is TGCGCCAGCAGCTTGTACGGGGGGGTCGATCAGCCCCAGAATTTT. Its protein is CASSLYGGVDQPQNF.

This clonotype was detected ten times or more. The chain joins TRBV19 to TRBJ2-6, with unresolved D. This CDR3 region has 15 residues. CDR1 and CDR2 (germline): LNHDA, SQIVND (reference sequence). V dropped 5 bases and J dropped 0 bases, with 8 bases sitting between them. In nucleotides, the CDR3 is TGTGCCAGTAGTGAACTTAACTCTGGGGCCAACGTCCTGACTTTC. It encodes CASSELNSGANVLTF.

As to this clonotype: This may come from a read error, since a much larger clone is one base off. The V call is TRBV10-3, the J call TRBJ2-7; D remains unclear. CDR3 length: 13 residues. Germline V gene sequence: CDR1 ENHRY, CDR2 SYGVKD. Deletions cut 8 bases from V and 3 bases from J, with 14 bases between. CDR3 protein: CAIHGEWNYEQYF. CDR3 DNA: TGTGCCATCCACGGCGAGTGGAACTACGAGCAGTACTTC.